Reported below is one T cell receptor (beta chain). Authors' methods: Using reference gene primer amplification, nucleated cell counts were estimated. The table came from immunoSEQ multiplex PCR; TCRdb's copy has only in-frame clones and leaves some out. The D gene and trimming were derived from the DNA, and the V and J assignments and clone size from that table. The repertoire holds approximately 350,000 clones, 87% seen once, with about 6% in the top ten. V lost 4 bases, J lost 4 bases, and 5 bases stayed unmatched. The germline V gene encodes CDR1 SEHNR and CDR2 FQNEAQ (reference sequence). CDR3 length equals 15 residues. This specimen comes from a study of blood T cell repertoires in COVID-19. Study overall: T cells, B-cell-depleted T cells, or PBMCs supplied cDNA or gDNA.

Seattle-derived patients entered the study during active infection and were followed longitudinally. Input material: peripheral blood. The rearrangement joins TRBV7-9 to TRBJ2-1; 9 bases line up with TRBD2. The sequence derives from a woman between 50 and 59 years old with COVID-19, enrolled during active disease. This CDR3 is CASSSTSGPYNEQFF. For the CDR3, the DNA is TGTGCCAGCAGCTCTACTAGCGGGCCTTACAATGAGCAGTTCTTC.